Listed here are 4 T cell receptor beta chains from one sample, sequenced in a study of radiation and T cells in renal cell carcinoma (dated by TCRdb to 2018 to 2021). The method was the immunoSEQ multiplex PCR assay. TCRdb re-hosts the immuneACCESS table, in-frame sequences only. Its copies lack some clones; in the studies checked, an unresolved V gene accounts for under half of them, and the cause for the rest is not known. The sample table shows roughly 150,000 clones, and approximately 86% are seen once. The top ten hold over 10% of the sample. Per the publication, the time point label means: blood 2 weeks post-SBRT. What the treatment or condition label conveys for this sample: 15 Gy SBRT to primary tumor, nephrectomy 4 weeks later. The sequences come from blood, collected from a patient whose treatment included radiotherapy and nephrectomy. The source of these receptors is a woman aged 50 to 60 with renal cell carcinoma.

This clone was counted a few times. The rearrangement uses TRBV9 and TRBJ1-1; D is undetermined. The ends were cut back, 2 bases at V and 4 bases at J, with 12 bases in the middle. The germline gives CDR1 SGDLS, CDR2 YYNGEE. This CDR3 is 14 amino acids long. For the CDR3, the DNA is TGTGCCAGCAGCGTCGGGGAGGGTGGCACTGAAGCTTTCTTT. Protein product: CASSVGEGGTEAFF.

The V gene is TRBV7-2, the J gene TRBJ1-4; D unresolved. V was cut by 2 bases and J by 4 bases, with 8 bases left in between. From germline, CDR1 is SGHTA and CDR2 FQGNSA. This CDR3 contains 14 residues. The CDR3 spells CASSLNPLNEKLFF. In DNA form, the CDR3 reads TGTGCCAGCAGCTTAAACCCGCTTAATGAAAAACTGTTTTTT.

This chain joins TRBV13 and TRBJ2-5; D is unclear. Germline V gene data show CDR1 as PRHDT and CDR2 as FYEKMQ (reference sequence). This CDR3 spans 14 amino acids. Trimming cost V 0 bases and J 4 bases, with 9 bases left between them. CDR3 loop: CASSLGGQRETQYF. The CDR3 region has the DNA TGTGCCAGCAGCTTAGGCGGCCAGCGAGAGACCCAGTACTTC. The full variable domain, completed using reference TRBV13 and TRBJ2-5, is AAGVIQSPRHLIKEKRETATLKCYPIPRHDTVYWYQQGPGQDPQFLISFYEKMQSDKGSIPDRFSAQQFSDYHSELNMSSLELGDSALYFCASSLGGQRETQYFGPGTRLLVL.

The V and J genes are TRBV18 and TRBJ1-1; the D gene is possibly TRBD1 (5 bases). Trimming removed 3 bases at V and 0 bases at J, with 8 bases between. CDR1 KGHSH and CDR2 LQKENI come from the germline V gene. The CDR3 is 14 residues long. CDR3 residues: CASSPQGMNTEAFF. The CDR3 DNA follows: TGTGCCAGCTCACCCCAGGGAATGAACACTGAAGCTTTCTTT.